This TCR beta chain appears in the sequencing data of a study of T cells after yellow fever vaccination. Study-wide results and limits: Clonotypes found in both CD4 and CD8 compartments made up a small share. A faster peak, day 5 versus 15, was reached by the weaker secondary response. The presence of abundant clonotypes contaminating from the bulk population was possible in FACS-sorted repertoires.

As to this clonotype: Its specificity is not known.

This CDR3 comprises 13 residues. The germline V and J ends were trimmed by 0 bases and 0 bases, with 4 bases remaining between them. Germline V gene lookup returns CDR1 SGHDT and CDR2 YYEEEE. TCRdb fed the 5' RACE reads into MiXCR, producing one record per CDR3 protein. The sample shows about 350,000 distinct CDR3 sequences, approximately 4% of them seen only once. Sequenced material: PBMCs, taken 5 days after the yellow fever booster vaccination. The receptor was isolated from a man younger than 35 who received the YFV17D yellow fever vaccine. The rearrangement uses TRBV5-6 and TRBJ2-7; no firm D call. Here the CDR3 reads CASSLGYSYEQYF. The CDR3 nucleotides read TGTGCCAGCAGCTTGGGATACTCCTACGAGCAGTACTTC.